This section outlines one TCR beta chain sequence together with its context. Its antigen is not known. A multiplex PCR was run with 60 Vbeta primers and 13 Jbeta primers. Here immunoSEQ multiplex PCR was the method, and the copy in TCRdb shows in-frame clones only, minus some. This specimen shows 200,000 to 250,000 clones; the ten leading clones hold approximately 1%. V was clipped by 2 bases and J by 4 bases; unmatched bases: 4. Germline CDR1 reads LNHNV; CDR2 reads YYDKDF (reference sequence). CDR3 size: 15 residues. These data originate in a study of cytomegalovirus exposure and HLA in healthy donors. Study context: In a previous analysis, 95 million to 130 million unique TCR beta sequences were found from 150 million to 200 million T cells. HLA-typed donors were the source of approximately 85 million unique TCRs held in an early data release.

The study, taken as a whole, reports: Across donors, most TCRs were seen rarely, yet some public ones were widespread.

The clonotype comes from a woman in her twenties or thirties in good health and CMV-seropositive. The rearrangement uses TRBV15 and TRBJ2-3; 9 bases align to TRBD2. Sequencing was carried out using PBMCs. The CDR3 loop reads CATSRSGGSADTQYF. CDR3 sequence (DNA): TGTGCCACCAGCAGAAGCGGGGGGTCCGCAGATACGCAGTATTTT.